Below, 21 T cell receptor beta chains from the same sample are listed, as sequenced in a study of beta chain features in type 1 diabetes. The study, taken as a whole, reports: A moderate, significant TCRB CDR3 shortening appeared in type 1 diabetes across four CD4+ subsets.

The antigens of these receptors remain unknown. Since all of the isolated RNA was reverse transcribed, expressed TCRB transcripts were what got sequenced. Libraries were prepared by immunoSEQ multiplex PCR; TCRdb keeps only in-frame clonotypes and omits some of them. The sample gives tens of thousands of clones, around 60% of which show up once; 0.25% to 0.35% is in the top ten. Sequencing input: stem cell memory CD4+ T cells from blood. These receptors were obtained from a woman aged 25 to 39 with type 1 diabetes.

CDR3 in DNA: TGTGCCAGCAGCCAGAAAGAGCGGGAGGAGTCCTACAATGAGCAGTTCTTC. Translating it yields CASSQKEREESYNEQFF. The chain links TRBV7-6 to TRBJ2-1, with 9 bases that match TRBD2. The germline CDR1 and CDR2 sequences are SGHVS and FNYEAQ. V lost 5 bases, J lost 1 base, and 9 bases stayed unmatched. The CDR3 totals 17 residues.

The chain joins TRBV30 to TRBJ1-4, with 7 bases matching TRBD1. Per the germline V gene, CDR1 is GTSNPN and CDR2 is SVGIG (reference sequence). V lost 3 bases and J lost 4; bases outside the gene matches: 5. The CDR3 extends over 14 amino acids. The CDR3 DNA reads TGTGCCTGGAGACCCGGGACAGATAATGAAAAACTGTTTTTT. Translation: CAWRPGTDNEKLFF.

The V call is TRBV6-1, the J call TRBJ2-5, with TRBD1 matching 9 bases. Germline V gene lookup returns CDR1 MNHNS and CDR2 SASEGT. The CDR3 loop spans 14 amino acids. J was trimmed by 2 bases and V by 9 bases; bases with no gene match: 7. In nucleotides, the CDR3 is TGTGCCAGAAACTCAGGACAGGGGCAAGAGACCCAGTACTTC. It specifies CARNSGQGQETQYF.

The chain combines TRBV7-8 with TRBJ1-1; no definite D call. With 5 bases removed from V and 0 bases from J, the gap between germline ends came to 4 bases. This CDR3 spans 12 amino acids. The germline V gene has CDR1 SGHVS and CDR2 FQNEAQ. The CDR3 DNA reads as TGTGCCAGCAGCCGTATGAACACTGAAGCTTTCTTT. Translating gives CASSRMNTEAFF.

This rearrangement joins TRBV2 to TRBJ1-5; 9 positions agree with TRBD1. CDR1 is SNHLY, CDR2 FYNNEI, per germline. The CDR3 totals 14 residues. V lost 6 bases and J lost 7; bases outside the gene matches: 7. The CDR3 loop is CASSATGGQQPQHF. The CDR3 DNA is TGTGCCAGCAGCGCTACAGGGGGCCAGCAGCCCCAGCATTTT.

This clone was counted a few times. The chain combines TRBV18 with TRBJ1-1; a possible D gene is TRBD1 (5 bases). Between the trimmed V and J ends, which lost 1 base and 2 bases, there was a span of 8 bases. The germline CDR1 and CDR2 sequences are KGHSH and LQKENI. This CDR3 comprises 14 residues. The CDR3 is CASSPLRANTEAFF. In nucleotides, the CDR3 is TGTGCCAGCTCACCACTCAGGGCCAACACTGAAGCTTTCTTT. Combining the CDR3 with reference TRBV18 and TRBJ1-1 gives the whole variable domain NAGVMQNPRHLVRRRGQEARLRCSPMKGHSHVYWYRQLPEEGLKFMVYLQKENIIDESGMPKERFSAEFPKEGPSILRIQQVVRGDSAAYFCASSPLRANTEAFFGQGTRLTVV.

CDR3: CAWTGGSYEQYF. CDR3 sequence (DNA): TGTGCCTGGACAGGGGGCTCCTACGAGCAGTACTTC. This rearrangement joins TRBV30 to TRBJ2-7, with 7 bases identical to TRBD1. The CDR3 is 12 residues long. Trimming took 4 bases from V and 0 from J; bases not matched to a gene: 0. Per germline, CDR1 GTSNPN and CDR2 SVGIG (reference sequence).

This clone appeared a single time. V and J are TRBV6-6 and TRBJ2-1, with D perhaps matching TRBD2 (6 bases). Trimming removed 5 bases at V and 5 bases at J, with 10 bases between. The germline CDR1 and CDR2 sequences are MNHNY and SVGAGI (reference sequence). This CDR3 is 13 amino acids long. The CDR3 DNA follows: TGTGCCAGCAGTCCGCGACTAGACAATGAGCAGTTCTTC. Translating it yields CASSPRLDNEQFF.

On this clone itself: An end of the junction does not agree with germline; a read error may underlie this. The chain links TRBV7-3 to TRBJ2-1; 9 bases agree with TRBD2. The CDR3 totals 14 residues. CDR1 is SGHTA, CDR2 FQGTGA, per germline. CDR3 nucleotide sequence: TGTGCCAGCCGCTTCGCGGGAGGGCCATATGAGCAGTTCTTC. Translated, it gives CASRFAGGPYEQFF.

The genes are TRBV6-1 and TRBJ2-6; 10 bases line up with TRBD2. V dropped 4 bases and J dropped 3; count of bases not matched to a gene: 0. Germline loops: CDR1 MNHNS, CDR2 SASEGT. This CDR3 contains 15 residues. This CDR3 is CASSGTSGGANVLTF. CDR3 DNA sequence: TGTGCCAGCAGTGGGACTAGCGGTGGGGCCAACGTCCTGACTTTC.

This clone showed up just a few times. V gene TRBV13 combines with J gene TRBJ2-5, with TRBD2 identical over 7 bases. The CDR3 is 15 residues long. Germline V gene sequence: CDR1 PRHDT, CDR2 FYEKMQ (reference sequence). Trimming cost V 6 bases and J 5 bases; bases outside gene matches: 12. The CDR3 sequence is CASRSLLGGVETQYF. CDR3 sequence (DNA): TGTGCCAGCAGATCCCTCTTGGGAGGGGTGGAGACCCAGTACTTC.

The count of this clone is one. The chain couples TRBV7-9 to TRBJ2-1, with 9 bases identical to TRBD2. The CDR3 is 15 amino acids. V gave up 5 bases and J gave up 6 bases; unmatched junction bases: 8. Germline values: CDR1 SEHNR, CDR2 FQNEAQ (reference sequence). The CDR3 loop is CASSGGREGPNEQFF. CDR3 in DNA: TGTGCCAGCAGCGGGGGGCGGGAGGGCCCCAATGAGCAGTTCTTC. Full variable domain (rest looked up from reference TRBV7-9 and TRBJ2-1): DTGVSQNPRHKITKRGQNVTFRCDPISEHNRLYWYRQTLGQGPEFLTYFQNEAQLEKSRLLSDRFSAERPKGSFSTLEIQRTEQGDSAMYLCASSGGREGPNEQFFGPGTRLTVL.

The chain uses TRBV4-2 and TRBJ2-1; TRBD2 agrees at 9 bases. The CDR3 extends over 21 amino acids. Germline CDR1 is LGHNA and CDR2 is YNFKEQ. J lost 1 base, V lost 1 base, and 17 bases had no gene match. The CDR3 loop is CASSQVGGSGSVLASYNEQFF. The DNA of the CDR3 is TGTGCCAGCAGCCAAGTAGGTGGTAGCGGGAGCGTTTTGGCGTCCTACAATGAGCAGTTCTTC.

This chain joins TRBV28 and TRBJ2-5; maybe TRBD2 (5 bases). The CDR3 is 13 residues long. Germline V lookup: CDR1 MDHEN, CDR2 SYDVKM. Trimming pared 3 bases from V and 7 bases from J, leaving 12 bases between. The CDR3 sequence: CASSFPTRGTQYF. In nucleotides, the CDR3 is TGTGCCAGCAGTTTCCCCACTCGGGGGACCCAGTACTTC. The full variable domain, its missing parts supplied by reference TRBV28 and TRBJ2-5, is DVKVTQSSRYLVKRTGEKVFLECVQDMDHENMFWYRQDPGLGLRLIYFSYDVKMKEKGDIPEGYSVSREKKERFSLILESASTNQTSMYLCASSFPTRGTQYFGPGTRLLVL.

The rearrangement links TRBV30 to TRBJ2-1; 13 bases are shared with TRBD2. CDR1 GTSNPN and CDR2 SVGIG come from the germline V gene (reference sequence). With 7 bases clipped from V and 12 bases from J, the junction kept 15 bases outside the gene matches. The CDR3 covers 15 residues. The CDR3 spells CALTLRRTSGSMQFF. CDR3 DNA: TGTGCCTTAACCCTCCGACGGACTAGCGGGAGTATGCAGTTCTTC. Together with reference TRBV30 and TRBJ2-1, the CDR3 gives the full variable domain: SQTIHQWPATLVQPVGSPLSLECTVEGTSNPNLYWYRQAAGRGLQLLFYSVGIGQISSEVPQNLSASRPQDRQFILSSKKLLLSDSGFYLCALTLRRTSGSMQFFGPGTRLTVL.

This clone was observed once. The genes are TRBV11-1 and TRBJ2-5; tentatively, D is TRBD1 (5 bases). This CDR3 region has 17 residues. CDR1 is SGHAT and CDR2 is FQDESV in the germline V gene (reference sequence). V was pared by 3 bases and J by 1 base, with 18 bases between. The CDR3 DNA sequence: TGTGCCAGCAGCTTTGGAGTAGTAGGGGCGACCCAAGAGACCCAGTACTTC. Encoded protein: CASSFGVVGATQETQYF.

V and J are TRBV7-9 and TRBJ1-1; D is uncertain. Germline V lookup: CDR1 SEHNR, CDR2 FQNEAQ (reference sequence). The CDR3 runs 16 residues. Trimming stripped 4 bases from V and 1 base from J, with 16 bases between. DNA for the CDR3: TGTGCCAGCAGCTCGATATGGGTGGGCAGGAACACTGAAGCTTTCTTT. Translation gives CASSSIWVGRNTEAFF.

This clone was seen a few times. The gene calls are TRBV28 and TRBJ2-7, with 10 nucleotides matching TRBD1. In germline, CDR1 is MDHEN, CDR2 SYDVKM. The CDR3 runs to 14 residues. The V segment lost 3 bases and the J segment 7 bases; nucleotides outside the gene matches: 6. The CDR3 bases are TGTGCCAGCAGTTTGGGGACAGGGGCTAAAGAGCAGTACTTC. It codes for CASSLGTGAKEQYF. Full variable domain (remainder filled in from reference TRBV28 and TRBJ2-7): DVKVTQSSRYLVKRTGEKVFLECVQDMDHENMFWYRQDPGLGLRLIYFSYDVKMKEKGDIPEGYSVSREKKERFSLILESASTNQTSMYLCASSLGTGAKEQYFGPGTRLTVT.

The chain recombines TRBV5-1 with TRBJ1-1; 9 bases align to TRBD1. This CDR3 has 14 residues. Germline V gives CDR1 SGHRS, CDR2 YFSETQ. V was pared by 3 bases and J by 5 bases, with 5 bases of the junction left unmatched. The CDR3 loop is CASSWGQGATEAFF. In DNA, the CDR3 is TGCGCCAGCAGCTGGGGACAGGGAGCGACTGAAGCTTTCTTT.

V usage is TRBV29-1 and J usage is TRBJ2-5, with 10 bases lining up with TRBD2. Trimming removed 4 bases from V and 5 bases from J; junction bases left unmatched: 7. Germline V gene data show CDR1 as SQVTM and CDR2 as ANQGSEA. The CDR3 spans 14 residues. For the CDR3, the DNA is TGCAGCGTTGTAGCTAGCGGGAGTGTGGAGACCCAGTACTTC. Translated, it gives CSVVASGSVETQYF.

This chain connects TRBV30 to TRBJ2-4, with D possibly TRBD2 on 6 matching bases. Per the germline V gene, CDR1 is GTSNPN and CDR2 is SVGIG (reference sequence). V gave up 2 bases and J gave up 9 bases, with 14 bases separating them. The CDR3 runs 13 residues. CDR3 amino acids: CAWSPGGKGIQYF. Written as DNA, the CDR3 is TGTGCCTGGAGTCCTGGGGGGAAAGGCATTCAGTACTTC.